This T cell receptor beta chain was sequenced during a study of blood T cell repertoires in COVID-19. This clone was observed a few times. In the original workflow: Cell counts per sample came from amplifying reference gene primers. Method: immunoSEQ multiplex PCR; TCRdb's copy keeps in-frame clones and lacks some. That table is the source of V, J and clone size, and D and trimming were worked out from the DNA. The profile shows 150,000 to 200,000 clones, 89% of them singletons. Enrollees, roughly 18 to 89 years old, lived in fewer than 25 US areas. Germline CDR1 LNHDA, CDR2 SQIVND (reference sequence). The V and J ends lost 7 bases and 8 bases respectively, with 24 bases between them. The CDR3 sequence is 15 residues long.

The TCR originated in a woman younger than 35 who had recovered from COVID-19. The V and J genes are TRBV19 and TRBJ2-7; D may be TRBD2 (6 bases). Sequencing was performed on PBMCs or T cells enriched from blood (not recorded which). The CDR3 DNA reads TGTGCCAGTACCTATGTACCGGGACTCGGGGATCAGCAGTACTTC. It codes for CASTYVPGLGDQQYF.